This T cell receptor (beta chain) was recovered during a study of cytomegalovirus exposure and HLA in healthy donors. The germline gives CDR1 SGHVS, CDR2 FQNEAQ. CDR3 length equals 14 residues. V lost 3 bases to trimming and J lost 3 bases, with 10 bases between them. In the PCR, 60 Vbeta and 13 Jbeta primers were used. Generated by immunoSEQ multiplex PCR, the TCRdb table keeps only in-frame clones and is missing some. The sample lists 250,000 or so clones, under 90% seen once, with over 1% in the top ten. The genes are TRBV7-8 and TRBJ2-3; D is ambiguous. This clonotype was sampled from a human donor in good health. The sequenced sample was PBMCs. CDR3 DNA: TGTGCCAGCAGCTTTGTGTCTAAAACAGATACGCAGTATTTT. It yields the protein CASSFVSKTDTQYF.